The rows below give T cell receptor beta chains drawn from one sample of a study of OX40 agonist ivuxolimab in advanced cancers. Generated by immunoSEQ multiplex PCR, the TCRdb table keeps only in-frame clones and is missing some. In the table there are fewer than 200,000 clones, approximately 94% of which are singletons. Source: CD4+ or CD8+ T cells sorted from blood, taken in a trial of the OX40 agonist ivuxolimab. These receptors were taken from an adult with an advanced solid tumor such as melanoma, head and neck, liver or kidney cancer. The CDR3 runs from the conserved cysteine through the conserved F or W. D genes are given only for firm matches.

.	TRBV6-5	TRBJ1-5	CASRLPLWGKPQHF
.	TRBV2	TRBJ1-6	CASSASGQGRIYNSPLHF
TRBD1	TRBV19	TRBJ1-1	CASSIGQGGVWAFF
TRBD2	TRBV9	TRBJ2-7	CASSPVLAGAYEQYF
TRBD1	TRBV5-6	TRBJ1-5	CASSWGTGASNQPQHF
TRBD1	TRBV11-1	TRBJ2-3	CASSLAGQGLSDTQYF
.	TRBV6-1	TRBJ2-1	CASRPILSSYNEQFF
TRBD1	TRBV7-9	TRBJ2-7	CASSSGTGWSYEQYF
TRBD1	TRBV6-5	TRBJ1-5	CASSSRTGVQPQHF
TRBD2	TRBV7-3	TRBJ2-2	CASSWTSGSNGGELFF
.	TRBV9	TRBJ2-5	CASSVGDGFGTTQYF
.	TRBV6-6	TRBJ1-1	CASSYPLMGGSTEAFF
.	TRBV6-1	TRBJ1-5	CASTLQGGNQPQHF
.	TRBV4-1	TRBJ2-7	CASSLAGVSSYEQYF
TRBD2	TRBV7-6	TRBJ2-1	CASSLAGTSGSAEQFF
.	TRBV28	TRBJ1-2	CASSLGGDAANYGYTF
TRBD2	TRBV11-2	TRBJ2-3	CASSSTGGFGTDTQYF
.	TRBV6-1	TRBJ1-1	CASSVPGPPNTEAFF
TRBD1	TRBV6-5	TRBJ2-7	CASSYLGQGPYEQYF
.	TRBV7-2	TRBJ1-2	CASSLQYRVSGYTF
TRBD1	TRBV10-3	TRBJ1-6	CAISEGDRGPGSPLHF
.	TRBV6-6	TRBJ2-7	CASSYLGPGSYEQYF
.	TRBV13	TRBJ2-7	CASSITPRGVGSYEQYF
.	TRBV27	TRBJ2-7	CASSLSARASGTGTYEQYF
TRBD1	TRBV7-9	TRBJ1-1	CASSSRGPPGNTEAFF
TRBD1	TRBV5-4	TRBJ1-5	CASSLGGQNQPQHF
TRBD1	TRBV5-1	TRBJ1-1	CASSLGDRNKAFF
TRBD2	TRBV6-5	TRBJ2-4	CASSYSAGRNIQYF
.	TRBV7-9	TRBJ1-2	CASSLVLDNGYTF
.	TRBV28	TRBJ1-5	CASSFSPRGNGNQPQHF
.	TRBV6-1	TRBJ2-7	CASTAERGTYEQYF
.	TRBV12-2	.	CASRLAGLRVVVHEQYF
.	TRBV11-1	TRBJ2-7	CASSRSAGVPYEQYF
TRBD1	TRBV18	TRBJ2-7	CASSPSQGANYEQYF
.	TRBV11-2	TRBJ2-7	CASSPRDFWLYEQYF
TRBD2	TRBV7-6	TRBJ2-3	CASSPGGRGTTDTQYF
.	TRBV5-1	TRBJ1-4	CASKETGYSNEKLFF
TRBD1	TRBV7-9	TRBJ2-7	CASSPGPGQASSYEQYF
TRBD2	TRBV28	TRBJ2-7	CASSSAGTSVSEQYF
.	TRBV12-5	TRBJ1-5	CASGLSPGAANYSNQPQHF
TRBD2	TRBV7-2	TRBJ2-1	CASRSGLAGYNEQFF
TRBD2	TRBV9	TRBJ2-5	CASSVDLAGGPPRETQYF
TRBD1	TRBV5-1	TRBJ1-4	CASSVDRGREKLFF
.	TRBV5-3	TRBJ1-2	CARSLIVWVRDSSKEDYGYTF
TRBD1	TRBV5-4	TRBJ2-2	CASSLPGQGPGELFF
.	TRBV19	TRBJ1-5	CASSSQGDQPQHF
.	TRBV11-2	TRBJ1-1	CASSLAPAPNTEAFF
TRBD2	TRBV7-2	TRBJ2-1	CASSLEGTSGVYEQFF
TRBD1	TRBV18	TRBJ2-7	CASSPRDRGEQYF
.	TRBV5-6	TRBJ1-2	CASSYGENYGYTF
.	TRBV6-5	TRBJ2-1	CASSQQGRTYNEQFF
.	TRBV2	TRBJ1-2	CASSPGLNYGYTF
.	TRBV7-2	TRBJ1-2	CASSPGLGYTF
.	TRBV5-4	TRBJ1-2	CASSPIGQFNYGYTF
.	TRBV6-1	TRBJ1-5	CASSGQGTYYSNQPQHF
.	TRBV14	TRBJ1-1	CASSQFTEAFF
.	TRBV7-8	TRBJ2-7	CASSLAPGIHEQYF
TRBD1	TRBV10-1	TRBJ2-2	CASSGQGINPGELFF